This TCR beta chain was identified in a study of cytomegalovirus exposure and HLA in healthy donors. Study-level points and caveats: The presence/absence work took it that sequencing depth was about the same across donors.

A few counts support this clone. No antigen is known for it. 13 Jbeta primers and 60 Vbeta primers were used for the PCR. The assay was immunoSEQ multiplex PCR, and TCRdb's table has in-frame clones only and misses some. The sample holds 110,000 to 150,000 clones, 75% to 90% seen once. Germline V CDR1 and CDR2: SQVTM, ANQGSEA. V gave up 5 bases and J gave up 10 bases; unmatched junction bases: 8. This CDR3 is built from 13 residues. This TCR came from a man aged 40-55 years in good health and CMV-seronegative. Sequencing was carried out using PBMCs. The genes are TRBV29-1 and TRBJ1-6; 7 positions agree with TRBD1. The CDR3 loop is CSVWTGLGSPLHF. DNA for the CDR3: TGCAGCGTTTGGACAGGCCTAGGATCACCCCTCCACTTT.